This T cell receptor beta chain was sequenced for a study of blood T cell repertoires in COVID-19. The wider study: The United States, Italy and Spain provided the acute and convalescent COVID-19 samples. Sources were T cells, B-cell-depleted T cells, or PBMCs; the material itself was cDNA or gDNA.

V was pared by 7 bases and J by 4 bases, with 8 bases of the junction left unmatched. The germline gives CDR1 LNHDA, CDR2 SQIVND (reference sequence). The CDR3 totals 14 residues. Everyone who took part was roughly 18 to 89 years old, and they came from about 23 US areas. Original handling: Scientists estimated how many nucleated cells there were by amplifying reference gene primers. TCRdb's table, derived via immunoSEQ multiplex PCR, lists solely in-frame clones and lacks some. V and J calls and clone size are those listed in that table; D and trimming were worked out from the DNA. The sample gives fewer than 200,000 clones, about 83% of which show up once; around 3.6% is in the top ten.

Sequencing was performed on PBMCs or T cells enriched from blood (not recorded which). The source is a woman aged 45-65 years in a cohort exposed to, infected with or recovered from COVID-19 (not recorded which). The gene calls are TRBV19 and TRBJ2-7; TRBD2 agrees at 9 bases. This CDR3 is CASTRGGPSYEQYF. CDR3 nucleotides: TGTGCCAGTACGCGGGGGGGCCCTTCGTACGAGCAGTACTTC. The full variable domain, rest sourced from reference TRBV19 and TRBJ2-7, is DGGITQSPKYLFRKEGQNVTLSCEQNLNHDAMYWYRQDPGQGLRLIYYSQIVNDFQKGDIAEGYSVSREKKESFPLTVTSAQKNPTAFYLCASTRGGPSYEQYFGPGTRLTVT.